This TCR beta chain was sequenced in a study of blood T cell repertoires in COVID-19. Study-wide context: Acute-phase and convalescent COVID-19 samples originated in the United States, Italy and Spain.

V shed 6 bases, J shed 2 bases, and the junction held 7 bases outside the gene matches. Germline V gene sequence: CDR1 MNHEY, CDR2 SVGEGT. The CDR3 totals 15 residues. In the study's own analysis: Researchers report that nucleated cell counts were estimated from reference gene primer amplification. The data were produced by immunoSEQ multiplex PCR, yet TCRdb's version contains in-frame clones alone and is incomplete. Clonal size and the V and J genes are those of that table, whereas D and trimming came from the DNA. The sample yields 75,000 to 90,000 clones, around 81% seen once. The sequencing sample was made of peripheral blood. The V call is TRBV6-2 or TRBV6-3, the J call TRBJ2-7; TRBD2 agrees at 10 bases. The source of this sequence is a man at least 80 years old with active or convalescent COVID-19. CDR3: CASSPGTSATYEQYV. The CDR3 nucleotides are TGTGCCAGCAGCCCTGGGACTAGCGCTACCTACGAGCAGTACGTC.